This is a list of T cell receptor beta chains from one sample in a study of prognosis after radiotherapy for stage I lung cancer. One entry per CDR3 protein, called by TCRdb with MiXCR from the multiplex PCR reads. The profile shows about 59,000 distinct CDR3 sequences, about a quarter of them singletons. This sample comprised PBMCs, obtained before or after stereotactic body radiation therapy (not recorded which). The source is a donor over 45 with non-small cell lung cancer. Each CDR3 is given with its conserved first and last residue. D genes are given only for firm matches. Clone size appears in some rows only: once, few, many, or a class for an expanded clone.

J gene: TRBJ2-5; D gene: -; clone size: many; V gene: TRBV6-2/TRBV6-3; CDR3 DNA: TGTGCCAGCAGTTACTCGGGAGAGACCCAGTACTTC; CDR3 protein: CASSYSGETQYF
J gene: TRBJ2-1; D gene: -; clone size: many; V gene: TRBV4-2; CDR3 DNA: TGTGCCAGCAGCCAAGAAAGGTCTTACAATGAGCAGTTCTTC; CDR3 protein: CASSQERSYNEQFF
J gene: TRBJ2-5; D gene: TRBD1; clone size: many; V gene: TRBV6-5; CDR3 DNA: TGTGCCAGCAGTTACACCCGGACAGGCGGGGAGACCCAGTACTTC; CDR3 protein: CASSYTRTGGETQYF
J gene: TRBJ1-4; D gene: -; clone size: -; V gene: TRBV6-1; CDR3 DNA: TGTGCCAGCAGTACTCACCGGGGGTCGGATGAAAAAATGTTTTTT; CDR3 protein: CASSTHRGSDEKMFF
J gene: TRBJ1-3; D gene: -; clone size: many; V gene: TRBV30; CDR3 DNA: TGTGCCTGGAGTGTGATGAGGCAGGACACCATATATTTT; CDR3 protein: CAWSVMRQDTIYF
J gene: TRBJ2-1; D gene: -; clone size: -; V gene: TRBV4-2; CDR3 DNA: TGTGCCAGCAGCCAACCGGGAGCAGTTAATGATCAGTTCTTC; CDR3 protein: CASSQPGAVNDQFF
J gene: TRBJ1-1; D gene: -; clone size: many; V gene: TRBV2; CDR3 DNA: TGTGCCAGCAGGAAGGACCGCACAGGGTTCGAGAACACTGAAGCTTTCTTT; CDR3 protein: CASRKDRTGFENTEAFF
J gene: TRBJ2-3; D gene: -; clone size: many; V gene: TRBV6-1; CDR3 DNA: TGTGCCAGCAGGGGGGATCCAACAGATATGCAGTATTTT; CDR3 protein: CASRGDPTDMQYF
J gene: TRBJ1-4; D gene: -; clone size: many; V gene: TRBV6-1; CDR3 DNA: TGTGCCAGCCGGGGGGTTGGTGAAAAACTGTTTTTT; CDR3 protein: CASRGVGEKLFF
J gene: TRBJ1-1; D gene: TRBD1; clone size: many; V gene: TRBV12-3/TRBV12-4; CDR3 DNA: TGTGCCAGCAGTTTAGACTTGGCCAGGGGGGGCACTGAAGCTTTCTTT; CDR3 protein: CASSLDLARGGTEAFF
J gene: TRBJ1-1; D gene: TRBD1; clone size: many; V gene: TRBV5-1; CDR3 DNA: TGCGCCAGCAGAGCCGGACAGGGGGCCACAAGTGGCGCAGCTTTCTTT; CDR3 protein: CASRAGQGATSGAAFF
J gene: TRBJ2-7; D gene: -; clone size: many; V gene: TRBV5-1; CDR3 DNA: TGCGCCAGCAGCTTGGGCCATGCGGACTACGAGCAGTACTTC; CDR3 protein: CASSLGHADYEQYF
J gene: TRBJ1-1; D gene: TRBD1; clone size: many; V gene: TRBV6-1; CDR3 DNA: TGTGCCAGCAGGAGAGACAGGGGGAACACTGAAGCTTTCTTT; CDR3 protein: CASRRDRGNTEAFF
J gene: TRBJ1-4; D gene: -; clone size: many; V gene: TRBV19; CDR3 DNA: TGTGCCAGTAGTAGGGGATCAACTAATGAAAAACTGTTTTTT; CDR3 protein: CASSRGSTNEKLFF
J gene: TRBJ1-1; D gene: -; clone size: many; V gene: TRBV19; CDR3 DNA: TGTGCCAGTAGTACCCCCACGGGGGGGCTGAACACTGAAGCTTTCTTT; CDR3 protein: CASSTPTGGLNTEAFF
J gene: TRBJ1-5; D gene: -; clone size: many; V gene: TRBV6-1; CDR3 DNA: TGTGCCAGCAGTGGTCAGGTTGCGAATCAGCCCCAGCATTTT; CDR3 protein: CASSGQVANQPQHF
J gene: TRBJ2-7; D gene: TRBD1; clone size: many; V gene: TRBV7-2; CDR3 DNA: TGTGCCAGCAGCCCAGGGGGCCTCTCCTACGAGCAGTACTTC; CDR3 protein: CASSPGGLSYEQYF
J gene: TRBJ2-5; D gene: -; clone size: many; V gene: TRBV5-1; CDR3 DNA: TGCGCCAGCAGCGGGACGACCAGCCCAGAGACCCAGTACTTC; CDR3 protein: CASSGTTSPETQYF
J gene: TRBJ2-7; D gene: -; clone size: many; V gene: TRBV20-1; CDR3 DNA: TGCAGTGCTAGAGAAGGAGGGGCCGTCGAGCAGTACTTC; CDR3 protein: CSAREGGAVEQYF
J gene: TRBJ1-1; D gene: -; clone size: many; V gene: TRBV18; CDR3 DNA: TGTGCCAGCTCCCGGAGCGGAAATAACCAAGCTTTCTTT; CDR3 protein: CASSRSGNNQAFF
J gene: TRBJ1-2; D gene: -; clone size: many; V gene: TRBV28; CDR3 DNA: TGTGCCAGCAAACAGACAGGTAGCGGTTATGGCTACACCTTC; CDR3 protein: CASKQTGSGYGYTF
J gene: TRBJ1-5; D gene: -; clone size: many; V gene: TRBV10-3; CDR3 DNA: TGTGCCATCAGTGAGTCCAATCAGCCCCAGCATTTT; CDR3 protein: CAISESNQPQHF
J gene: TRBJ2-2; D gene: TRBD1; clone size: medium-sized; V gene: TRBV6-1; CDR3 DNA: TGTGCCAGCAGTGGACAGGGGAACACCGGGGAGCTGTTTTTT; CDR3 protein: CASSGQGNTGELFF
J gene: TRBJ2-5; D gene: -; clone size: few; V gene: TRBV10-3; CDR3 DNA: TGTGCCATCAGTGAGTCGGTTCCCGCTAAAGAGACCCAGTACTTC; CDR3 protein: CAISESVPAKETQYF
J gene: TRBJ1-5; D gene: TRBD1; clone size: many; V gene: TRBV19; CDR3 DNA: TGTGCCAGTAGTGAGGCAGGGGGCCGGCATCAGCCCCAGCATTTT; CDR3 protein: CASSEAGGRHQPQHF
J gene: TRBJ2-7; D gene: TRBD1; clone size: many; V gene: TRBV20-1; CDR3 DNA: TGCAGTGCTCGAGGGGACAGCCCCTACGAGCAGTACTTC; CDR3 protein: CSARGDSPYEQYF